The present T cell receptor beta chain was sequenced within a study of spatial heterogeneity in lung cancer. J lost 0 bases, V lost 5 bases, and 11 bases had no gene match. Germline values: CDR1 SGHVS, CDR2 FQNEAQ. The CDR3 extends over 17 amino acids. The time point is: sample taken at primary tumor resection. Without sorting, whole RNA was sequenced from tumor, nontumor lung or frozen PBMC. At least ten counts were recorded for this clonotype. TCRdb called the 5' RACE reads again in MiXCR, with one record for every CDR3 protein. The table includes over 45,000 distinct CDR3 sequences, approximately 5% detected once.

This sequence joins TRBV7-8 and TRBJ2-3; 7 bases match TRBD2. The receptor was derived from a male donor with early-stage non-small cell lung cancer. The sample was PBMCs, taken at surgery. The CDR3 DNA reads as TGTGCCAGCAGCCAAACTTTGGGTAGCGGGAGCACAGATACGCAGTATTTT. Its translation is CASSQTLGSGSTDTQYF.